This is a list of T cell receptor beta chains from one sample in a study of long-term antiretroviral therapy in people with HIV. Assay: immunoSEQ multiplex PCR; the TCRdb copy retains only in-frame clones and omits some. The data contain 25,000 to 30,000 clones, approximately 90% of them singletons. Here the sequenced sample was unsorted PBMCs, taken roughly 2.7 years after starting antiretroviral therapy. The receptor source for this set is a man aged 35 to 55 with HIV. CDR3s include the opening cysteine and the closing phenylalanine or tryptophan. A D gene is named only where the DNA matches it firmly. The size of a clone is reported for some rows only, either as once, few or many, or as a class for expanded clones.

len	abundance	v_gene	j_gene	d_gene	CDR3nt	CDR3aa
15	NA	TRBV11-1	TRBJ2-7	TRBD2	TGTGCCAGCAGGTCCAGAACTAGCGGGAGTTACGAGCAGTACTTC	CASRSRTSGSYEQYF
16	NA	TRBV11-2	TRBJ2-1	TRBD2	TGTGCCAGCAACTTAGTAACTAGCGGGAGGATCGATGAGCAGTTCTTC	CASNLVTSGRIDEQFF
15	NA	TRBV4-3	TRBJ1-2	NA	TGCGCCAGCAGCCAAGGGTCCGCCAGGGGCCATGGCTACACCTTC	CASSQGSARGHGYTF
15	NA	TRBV2	TRBJ2-7	TRBD1	TGTGCCAGCAACACGGCTCGACAGGGAAGCTACGAGCAGTACTTC	CASNTARQGSYEQYF
14	NA	TRBV4-1	TRBJ2-5	NA	TGCGCCAGCAGCCAGGGTCAGTTAGTAGAGACCCAGTACTTC	CASSQGQLVETQYF
14	NA	TRBV7-6	TRBJ2-7	NA	TGTGCCAGCAGCCATGGAGGAGGGGCGGACGAGCAGTACTTC	CASSHGGGADEQYF
15	NA	TRBV28	TRBJ1-6	NA	TGTGCCAGCAGTTTAAAACCCCGGCCTAATTCACCCCTCCACTTT	CASSLKPRPNSPLHF
13	NA	TRBV19	TRBJ1-1	NA	TGTGCCAGTAGTCCGACACAAAACACTGAAGCTTTCTTT	CASSPTQNTEAFF
11	NA	TRBV6-6	TRBJ1-1	NA	TGTGCCAGCAGCCAGGACACTGAAGCTTTCTTT	CASSQDTEAFF
15	NA	TRBV5-6	TRBJ1-3	TRBD1	TGTGCCAGCAGCCAGACAGGGGGTTCAGGAAACACCATATATTTT	CASSQTGGSGNTIYF
12	NA	TRBV10-3	TRBJ2-5	TRBD1	TGTGCCATCGGGACAGCTGGGGAGACCCAGTACTTC	CAIGTAGETQYF
13	NA	TRBV5-1	TRBJ2-3	NA	TGCGCCAGCAGCGACCAAGTCACAGATACGCAGTATTTT	CASSDQVTDTQYF
14	NA	TRBV27	TRBJ2-7	TRBD2	TGTGCCAGCAGCCCTAGCGGCTTCTCCTACGAGCAGTACTTC	CASSPSGFSYEQYF
15	NA	TRBV5-4	TRBJ2-3	NA	TGTGCCAGCAGCTTGGTCTGGGGCGCAACAGATACGCAGTATTTT	CASSLVWGATDTQYF
15	NA	TRBV30	TRBJ2-4	NA	TGTGCCTGGAGTATGGACAGTGTAGCCAAAAACATTCAGTACTTC	CAWSMDSVAKNIQYF
12	NA	TRBV6-1	TRBJ2-7	NA	TGTGCCAGCAGTGAAGGCTCCCACGAGCAGTACTTC	CASSEGSHEQYF
13	NA	TRBV5-1	TRBJ2-1	TRBD1	TGCGCCAGCAGCTCCGACAGGGGCAATGAGCAGTTCTTC	CASSSDRGNEQFF
14	NA	TRBV27	TRBJ2-7	NA	TGTGCCAGCAAGTTCACAGGGAACTCCTACGAGCAGTACTTC	CASKFTGNSYEQYF
15	NA	TRBV2	TRBJ2-2	TRBD2	TGTGCCAGCAGTGCTAGCGGGCGACCCACCGGGGAGCTGTTTTTT	CASSASGRPTGELFF
15	NA	TRBV11-2	TRBJ2-5	TRBD2	TGTGCCAGCAGCTCCTGGGACTACGGCGAAGAGACCCAGTACTTC	CASSSWDYGEETQYF
12	once	TRBV9	TRBJ2-2	NA	TGTGCCAGCAGCGTGCGGGGCGGGGAGCTGTTTTTT	CASSVRGGELFF
13	once	TRBV10-3	TRBJ2-1	TRBD2	TGTGCCATCAATGCGGGGGACCACAATGAGCAGTTCTTC	CAINAGDHNEQFF
15	NA	TRBV9	TRBJ1-2	NA	TGTGCCAGCAGCGTAGAAGTCGGAATTGTGGGTGGCTACACCTTC	CASSVEVGIVGGYTF
16	NA	TRBV28	TRBJ2-7	NA	TGTGCCAGCAGTTTCCCCTTAGGGCTCTTGACCTACGAGCAGTACTTC	CASSFPLGLLTYEQYF
15	NA	TRBV7-8	TRBJ2-7	NA	TGTGCCAGCAGCCCGACCCGGCGGGGCTCCTACGAGCAGTACTTC	CASSPTRRGSYEQYF
17	NA	TRBV10-3	TRBJ2-2	NA	TGTGCCGTCCTTCACTTCCCGCAGGGGAGTTCTACCGGGGAGCTGTTTTTT	CAVLHFPQGSSTGELFF
14	NA	TRBV7-3	TRBJ1-3	NA	TGTGCCAGCATCCGAACGAACTCTGGAAACACCATATATTTT	CASIRTNSGNTIYF
19	NA	TRBV7-2	TRBJ2-2	TRBD2	TGTGCCAGCAGCTTAGTACGGCCGGGCCTAGCGGGAGTTACCGGGGAGCTGTTTTTT	CASSLVRPGLAGVTGELFF
13	NA	TRBV7-2	TRBJ2-1	NA	TGTGCCAGCAGCCAGGGACCCTACAATGAGCAGTTCTTC	CASSQGPYNEQFF
14	NA	TRBV6-5	TRBJ2-2	TRBD1	TGTGCCACCCCGGACAGGAGTGGTCCCGGGGAGCTGTTTTTT	CATPDRSGPGELFF
13	NA	TRBV7-2	TRBJ1-1	NA	TGTGCCAGCAGCTTAGAAGGTGGGACTGAAGCTTTCTTT	CASSLEGGTEAFF
13	NA	TRBV6-5	TRBJ1-2	NA	TGTGCCAGCAGTCCTACAGGAAACAGGGCGGCCAGATTC	CASSPTGNRAARF
14	NA	TRBV5-1	TRBJ2-7	TRBD2	TGCGCCAGCTCGGGACTAGCGGGGGCGGGGGAGCAGTACTTC	CASSGLAGAGEQYF
16	NA	TRBV27	TRBJ2-7	NA	TGTGCCAGCAGTTTCTTACTCGGTGGTGGGCACTACGAGCAGTACTTC	CASSFLLGGGHYEQYF
13	NA	TRBV21-1	TRBJ2-3	NA	TGTGCCAGCGTCAGCCAGGTCACAGATACGCAGTATTTT	CASVSQVTDTQYF
14	NA	TRBV5-8	TRBJ1-5	TRBD1	TGTGCCAGCAGCCGGACAGGGGGCAATCAGCCCCAGCATTTT	CASSRTGGNQPQHF
18	NA	TRBV4-3	TRBJ2-7	NA	TGCGCCAGCAGCCACGCTCTAGGGTCCCGGGACATCCCTGGGAGGCAGTACTTC	CASSHALGSRDIPGRQYF
15	NA	TRBV6-4	TRBJ2-7	TRBD1	TGTGCCAGCAGGGGGACAGGGCCACCGATATACGAGCAGTACTTC	CASRGTGPPIYEQYF
16	NA	TRBV5-1	TRBJ2-2	TRBD2	TGCGCCAGCAGCGCACGGGGGGGCCTAAACACCGGGGAGCTGTTTTTT	CASSARGGLNTGELFF